The clone carrying this T cell receptor beta chain has a single count. This specimen comes from a study of OX40 agonist ivuxolimab in advanced cancers. As for the study in general: Ivuxolimab, an antibody acting as an agonist of OX40 (CD134), was used to treat patients. The patients received ivuxolimab by intravenous route every 2 weeks at 0.01 to 10 mg/kg.

Germline V lookup: CDR1 MNHEY, CDR2 SMNVEV (reference sequence). This CDR3 comprises 14 residues. With 8 bases clipped from V and 3 bases from J, the junction kept 8 bases outside the gene matches. Sequencing was performed with immunoSEQ multiplex PCR; in TCRdb, only in-frame clones are kept and a portion is missing. The profile shows some 16,000 clones, 77% of them singletons. The clonotype comes from an adult with an advanced solid tumor such as melanoma, head and neck, liver or kidney cancer. This material consisted of CD4+ or CD8+ T cells sorted from blood, taken in a trial of the OX40 agonist ivuxolimab. The chain couples TRBV27 to TRBJ1-1; 8 bases are shared with TRBD1. CDR3 bases: TGTGCCAGCTCAACAGGGGGGCTGTACACTGAAGCTTTCTTT. It translates to CASSTGGLYTEAFF.